Sequencing of this T cell receptor (beta chain) was carried out in a study of cytomegalovirus exposure and HLA in healthy donors. About this clone itself: Antigen: not known.

CDR3 length: 15 amino acids. V lost 4 bases and J lost 5; bases outside the gene matches: 10. Germline V gene lookup returns CDR1 SGDLS and CDR2 YYNGEE. Whereas donors were nominally healthy upon sampling, unrecorded immune exposures were probable. It was with 60 Vbeta and 13 Jbeta primers that the PCR ran. Libraries were prepared by immunoSEQ multiplex PCR; TCRdb keeps only in-frame clonotypes and omits some of them. The sample lists under 200,000 clones, approximately 81% occurring once. Study-wide results and caveats: In a later analysis, an Asian-associated ancestry cluster reportedly showed fewer N-insertions than the 666-donor mean.

This clonotype was sampled from a female donor in good health and CMV-seronegative. This chain joins TRBV9 and TRBJ2-5; 8 bases match TRBD1. The sample consisted of PBMCs. CDR3 sequence reads: CASSLQGTGKETQYF. CDR3 in DNA: TGTGCCAGCAGCTTACAGGGGACAGGAAAGGAGACCCAGTACTTC.